This T cell receptor beta chain came from a study of cytomegalovirus exposure and HLA in healthy donors (dated by TCRdb to the late 2010s). Regarding the research as a whole: In an earlier analysis of roughly 500 of the donors, about 260 Gb of sequence data and just under 120 million unique TCR beta sequences from about 179 million T cells were reported. The study aimed to test whether cataloging public T cell receptors could reveal signatures of past pathogen exposure. To decide whether each TCR beta V gene segment behaved as functional or pseudogenic, an earlier analysis of some 540 of the donors relied on high-throughput TCR beta sequencing. Along with the approximately 700-subject first cohort, a separate validation cohort of around 110 different subjects was used. The study combined high-throughput TCR immunosequencing, statistical association of individual TCRs with disease status, and machine learning to predict cytomegalovirus infection status. Among the roughly 410 genotyped donors, more than 70% belonged to the genetic ancestry cluster associated with self-reported Caucasian donors. All discovery cohort repertoires had been generated on a single sequencing platform. Genome-wide SNP genotypes for about 55% of the 666 donors were used in a later genetic analysis, which treated that subset as a discovery cohort. Donor age, sex, ethnicity and CMV serostatus were compiled alongside the repertoire data. An early release that covered roughly 600 HLA-typed donors contained approximately 300 gigabases of sequencing data and some 87 million unique TCR sequences. A later analysis re-analyzed previously published TCR beta repertoires from approximately 670 donors and added high-resolution HLA genotyping to study TCR occurrence patterns. Both class I and class II loci were covered by HLA typing, at four-digit resolution. The study profiled the T cell repertoires of about 720 subjects by immunosequencing and related them to cytomegalovirus serostatus. Because of strong linkage in the cohort, roughly five DR-DQ haplotypes were treated as single units for association and clustering. Rather than drawing on any new phenotypic data, the later analysis identified candidate immune exposures from TCR beta sequences and the way those sequences occurred across donors. Among about 400 genotyped donors of the cohort, an average of around 240,000 unique TCR beta nucleotide sequences was sequenced per donor, of which approximately 19% were non-productive. Typing coverage varied by locus: roughly 629-640 donors for A, B, C, DRB1 and DQB1; about 520 for DQA1; nearly 610 for DPA1; fewer than 480 for DPB1.

The cohort was made up of about 670 healthy bone marrow donors. At the time of sampling, all cohort members were nominally healthy, though unrecorded immune exposures were likely present. The donor was CMV seronegative and was included in the group of over 300 seronegative cohort members. A peripheral blood sample was collected from each donor, and TCR beta sequencing was performed on peripheral blood mononuclear cells. Genomic DNA was extracted from the blood cell samples with the Qiagen DNeasy Blood Extraction Kit. After removal of 6 bases from V and 3 bases from J, the junction retains 9 bases not matched to a gene. Its CDR3 holds 15 amino acids, cysteine through phenylalanine. Only the CDR3 portion is preserved as DNA: 45 bases, with reading frame beginning at the first base. Via the germline V gene (reference sequence), CDR1 is LNHDA and CDR2 SQIVND. Summary of the overall study and its limitations: Some IMGT-functional V segments, including TRBV6-2 and TRBV6-3, could not be told apart with the 87-base-pair reads, so those segments were excluded. In vitro tests confirmed that three of the cytomegalovirus-associated TCR beta chains recognize cytomegalovirus antigens. Assigning TCR associations to individual alleles was difficult when HLA alleles, especially DR and DQ, strongly co-occurred. The sequencing pipeline was judged likely to have produced a cluster of highly shared sequence variants as a technical artifact. An association between a missense DCLRE1C variant and V-gene and J-gene trimming of TCR beta chains was found in a later genetic analysis and replicated in an independent cohort. Broadly in line with IMGT annotations, most TCR beta V segments showed up in productive rearrangements about 90% or about 30% of the time in an earlier analysis of 450 to 600 of the donors. According to a later analysis, parvovirus B19, influenza, CMV and Epstein-Barr virus appeared linked to several top co-occurrence clusters. In both the original and validation cohorts, the classifier was reported to diagnose cytomegalovirus status with high specificity and sensitivity. While some public TCRs were present in many individuals, most TCR sequences turned up only very rarely across donors. Most CMV-associated TCR beta chains appeared to be HLA-restricted in a later analysis, and the HLA associations seemed to be driven largely by CMV exposure. According to a later analysis, TCR association rates differed among HLA loci, with DRB1 alleles showing the most associated TCRs and HLA-C alleles showing the fewest. In a later analysis, HLA-associated TCR beta chains showed more clonal expansion and lower generation probabilities than non-associated chains that were equally common. The presence/absence analyses assumed that sequencing depth was roughly uniform across donors, and that assumption may not be true. Because HLA typing was unavailable for some donors at each locus, only the typed subset was used in association tests. Because counts were too low, roughly 16 rarely observed V segments, including chromosome 9 orphons, were left out of the earlier analysis of approximately 500 of the donors. A total of fewer than 200 TCR beta chains were listed by the study as associated with cytomegalovirus. It was suggested by the authors that the approach could potentially be generalized to other disease states and immunological phenotypes. Correlated functional status among segregating V segments might reflect linkage disequilibrium, but an unknown experimental factor could not be ruled out. Only TCR beta chains were sequenced in this cohort, and the absence of alpha or paired-chain data limited detectable features. For the cohort, immune exposure information was limited to CMV serostatus. Compared with the roughly 700-donor mean, donors in an Asian-associated ancestry cluster had fewer N-insertions in productive TCRs, according to a later genetic analysis. A further reported finding was that TCR beta sequences accurately predicted the HLA-A and HLA-B alleles for most subjects in the first cohort. Specific HLA alleles were associated with 15,000 to 20,000 TCR beta sequences at a false discovery rate of 0.05 in a later analysis.

Comments on this clone: The target of this receptor is not known.

The library relied on the immunoSEQ multiplex PCR assay. For the multiplex PCR, a mixture combining 60 forward primers for TCR Vbeta segments and 13 reverse primers for TCR Jbeta segments was used. The CDR3 region of rearranged TCR beta genes was amplified from genomic DNA by a multiplex PCR assay. On the Illumina HiSeq System, the amplified TCR beta libraries were sequenced as 87-base-pair reads. The study's own analysis went as follows. A later analysis counted tens of millions of unique TCR beta chains across the 600 to 850 repertoires, and some 11 million of these chains were shared by at least two donors. Raw reads were error-corrected and collapsed into unique sequences by a nearest-neighbor algorithm in which closely related sequences were merged to remove PCR and sequencing errors. Alignment of CDR3 sequences to IMGT reference sequences was used to assign V, D and J gene segments. For a sequence to be retained, a match of at least six nucleotides was required to both a V gene segment and a J gene segment. A rearrangement was called productive if the CDR3 had no stop codons and remained in frame with V and J, and every other rearrangement was called non-productive. CDR3 was defined by IMGT convention, running from the second conserved V-encoded cysteine to the conserved J-encoded phenylalanine. The earlier analysis of about 590 of the donors excluded sequences that lacked an unambiguous match to a single V gene segment. In an earlier analysis of approximately 500 of the donors, a V segment was called functional when productive rearrangements were above 56.7%, and segregating when the standard deviation between donors exceeded 5%. To diagnose cytomegalovirus status from the catalog of TCR beta chain sequences, a statistical classification framework was built. In a later analysis, V and J genes were assigned by comparing TCR nucleotide sequences against IMGT/GENE-DB human TR gene sequences. Using the TCRdist pipeline, a later analysis assigned CDR3 sequences along with most-parsimonious VDJ recombination scenarios. A later analysis defined each TCR beta chain by its CDR3 amino acid sequence plus V-gene family, and excluded reads lacking a unique V-gene family. To address suspected cross-contamination and a sequencing artifact, a later analysis removed 450 to 700 highly shared, low-generation-probability nucleotide sequences. For each public chain, a later analysis derived a clonal expansion index from normalized ranks of inferred template counts within each repertoire. In a later analysis, generation probabilities were computed using a VDJ recombination model fitted to out-of-frame rearrangements, and the results were checked against IGoR. A later analysis scored TCR-TCR, TCR-HLA and TCR-CMV co-occurrence with hypergeometric tests, applying a repertoire-size bias correction to TCR pairs. A later analysis estimated false discovery rates by permuting HLA or CMV assignments 20 times. In a later analysis, co-occurring TCRs were grouped using DBSCAN, with TCRdist sequence similarity added in when clustering inside HLA-allele-positive subsets. For co-occurrence clustering, repertoires with fewer than 30,000 or more than 120,000 public chains were excluded, along with roughly 5 repertoires with anomalous nucleotide sharing. In TCRdb, the immuneACCESS table is reduced to in-frame sequences with V and J assigned. These tables do not hold every clone; where another copy was compared, an unresolved V gene accounts for under half, and the others remain unexplained. D and trimming were read from the DNA, whereas the V and J calls and clone size are those reported in that table. This sample's table carries about 54,000 clones. The ten largest clones add up to about 6.7% of the sample.

Source material: PBMCs. In this chain, TRBV19 is recombined with TRBJ1-2; the central 8 bases match TRBD1. The clonotype comes from a woman aged 40 to 49 in good health and CMV-seronegative. The DNA sequence follows: TGTGCCAGTAGGCCTGGGACAGGAGGTGACTATGGCTACACCTTC. Translated, it reads CASRPGTGGDYGYTF.